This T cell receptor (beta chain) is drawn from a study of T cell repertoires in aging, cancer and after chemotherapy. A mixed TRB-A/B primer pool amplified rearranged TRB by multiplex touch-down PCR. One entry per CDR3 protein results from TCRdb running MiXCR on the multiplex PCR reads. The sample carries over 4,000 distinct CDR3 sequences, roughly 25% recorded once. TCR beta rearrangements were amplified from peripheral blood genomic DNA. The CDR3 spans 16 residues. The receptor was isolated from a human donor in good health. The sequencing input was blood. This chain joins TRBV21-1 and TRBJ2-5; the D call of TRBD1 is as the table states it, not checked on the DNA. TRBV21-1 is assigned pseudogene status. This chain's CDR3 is CASSKARQGARETQYF. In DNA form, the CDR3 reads TGTGCCAGCAGCAAAGCGCGGCAGGGGGCTCGAGAGACCCAGTACTTC.